The T cell receptor beta chain under discussion was sequenced for a study of blood T cell repertoires in COVID-19. Study summary: The origin of the acute and convalescent COVID-19 samples was the United States, Italy and Spain. Sources were T cells, B-cell-depleted T cells, or PBMCs; the material itself was cDNA or gDNA.

The repertoire was sequenced with immunoSEQ multiplex PCR; TCRdb's copy has only in-frame clones and lacks some. The data contain about 150,000 clones, 91% of them seen just once; the ten biggest clones take up around 0.55%. The sequence came from a man aged 45-65 years with acute or convalescent COVID-19. Sequencing input: peripheral blood.

Written as DNA, the CDR3 is TGTGCCAGCAGCGGAGGACAGGTTCGGACTGAAGCTTTCTTT. It is translated as CASSGGQVRTEAFF. The chain couples TRBV9 to TRBJ1-1, with TRBD1 identical over 7 bases. This CDR3 comprises 14 residues. Germline V gene sequence: CDR1 SGDLS, CDR2 YYNGEE. V trimming: 3 bases; J trimming: 5 bases; junction bases outside the gene matches: 7.